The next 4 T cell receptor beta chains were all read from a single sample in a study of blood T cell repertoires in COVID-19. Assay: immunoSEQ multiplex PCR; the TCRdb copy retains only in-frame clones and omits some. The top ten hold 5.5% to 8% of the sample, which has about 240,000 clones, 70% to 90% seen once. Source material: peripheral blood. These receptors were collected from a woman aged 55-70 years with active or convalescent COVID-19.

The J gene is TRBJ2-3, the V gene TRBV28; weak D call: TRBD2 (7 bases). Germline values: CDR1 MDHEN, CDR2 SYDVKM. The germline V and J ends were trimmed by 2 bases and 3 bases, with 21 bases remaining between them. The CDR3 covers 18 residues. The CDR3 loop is CASSLASPGGGETDTQYF. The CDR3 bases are TGTGCCAGCAGTTTAGCCTCCCCAGGAGGGGGGGAGACAGATACGCAGTATTTT.

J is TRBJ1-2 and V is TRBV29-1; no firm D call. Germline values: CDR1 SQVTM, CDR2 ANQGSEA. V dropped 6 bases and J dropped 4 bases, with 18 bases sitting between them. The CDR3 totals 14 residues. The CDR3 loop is CSVPGRQNPYGYTF. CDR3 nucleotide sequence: TGCAGCGTGCCTGGCCGCCAAAACCCCTATGGCTACACCTTC.

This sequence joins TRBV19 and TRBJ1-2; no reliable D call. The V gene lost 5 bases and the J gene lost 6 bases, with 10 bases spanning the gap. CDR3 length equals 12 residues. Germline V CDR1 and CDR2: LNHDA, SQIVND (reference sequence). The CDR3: CASSPHGDGYTF. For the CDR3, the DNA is TGTGCCAGTAGTCCACACGGGGATGGCTACACCTTC. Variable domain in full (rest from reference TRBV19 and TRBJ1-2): DGGITQSPKYLFRKEGQNVTLSCEQNLNHDAMYWYRQDPGQGLRLIYYSQIVNDFQKGDIAEGYSVSREKKESFPLTVTSAQKNPTAFYLCASSPHGDGYTFGSGTRLTVV.

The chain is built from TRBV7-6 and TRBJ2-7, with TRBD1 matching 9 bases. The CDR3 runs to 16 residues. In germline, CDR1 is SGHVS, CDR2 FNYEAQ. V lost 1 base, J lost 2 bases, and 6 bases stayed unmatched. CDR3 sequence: CASSLGTGDFTYEQYF. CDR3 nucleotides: TGTGCCAGCAGCTTAGGGACAGGGGACTTTACCTACGAGCAGTACTTC. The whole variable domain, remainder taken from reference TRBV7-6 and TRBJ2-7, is GAGVSQSPRYKVTKRGQDVALRCDPISGHVSLYWYRQALGQGPEFLTYFNYEAQQDKSGLPNDRFSAERPEGSISTLTIQRTEQRDSAMYRCASSLGTGDFTYEQYFGPGTRLTVT.